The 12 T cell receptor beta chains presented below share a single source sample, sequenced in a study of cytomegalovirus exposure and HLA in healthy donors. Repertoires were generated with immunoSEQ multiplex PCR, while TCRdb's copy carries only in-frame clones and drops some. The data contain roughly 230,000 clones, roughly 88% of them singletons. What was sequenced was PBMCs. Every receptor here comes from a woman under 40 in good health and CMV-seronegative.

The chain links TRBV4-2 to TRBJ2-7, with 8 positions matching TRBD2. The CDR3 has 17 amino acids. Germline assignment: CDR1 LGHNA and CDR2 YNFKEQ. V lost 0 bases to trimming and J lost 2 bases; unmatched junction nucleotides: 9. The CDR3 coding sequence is TGTGCCAGCAGCCAAGATCGGTCTAGCGGGTATACCTACGAGCAGTACTTC. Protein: CASSQDRSSGYTYEQYF.

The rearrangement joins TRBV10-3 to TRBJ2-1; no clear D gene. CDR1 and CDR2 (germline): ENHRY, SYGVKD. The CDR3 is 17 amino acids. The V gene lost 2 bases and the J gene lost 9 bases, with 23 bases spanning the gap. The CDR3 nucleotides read TGTGCCATCAGTGAGAGAACCTTGAGGATTGGGCCGGGTGAGCAGTTCTTC. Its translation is CAISERTLRIGPGEQFF.

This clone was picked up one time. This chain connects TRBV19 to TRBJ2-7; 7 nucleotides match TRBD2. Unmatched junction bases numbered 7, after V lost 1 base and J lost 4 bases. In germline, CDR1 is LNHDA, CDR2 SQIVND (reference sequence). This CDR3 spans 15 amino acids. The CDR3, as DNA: TGTGCCAGTAGTATAGGGGGCGGGAGAGTGTACGAGCAGTACTTC. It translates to CASSIGGGRVYEQYF.

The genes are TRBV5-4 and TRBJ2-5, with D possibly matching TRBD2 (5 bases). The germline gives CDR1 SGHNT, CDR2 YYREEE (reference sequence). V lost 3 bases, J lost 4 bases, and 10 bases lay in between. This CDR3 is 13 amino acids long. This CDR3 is CASSSPGRETQYF. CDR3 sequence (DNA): TGTGCCAGCAGCTCCCCGGGGAGAGAGACCCAGTACTTC.

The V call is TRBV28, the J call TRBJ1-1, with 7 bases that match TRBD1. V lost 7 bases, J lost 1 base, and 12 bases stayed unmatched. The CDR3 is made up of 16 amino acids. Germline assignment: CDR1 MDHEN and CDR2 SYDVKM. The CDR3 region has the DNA TGTGCCAGCAAACGAAGGGCTGGGACAGCGAACACTGAAGCTTTCTTT. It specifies CASKRRAGTANTEAFF.

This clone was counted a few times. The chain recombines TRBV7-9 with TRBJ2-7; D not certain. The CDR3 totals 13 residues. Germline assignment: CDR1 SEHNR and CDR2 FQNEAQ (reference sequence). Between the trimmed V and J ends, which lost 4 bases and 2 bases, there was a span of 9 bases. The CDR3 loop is CASSSSLTYEQYF. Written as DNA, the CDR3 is TGTGCCAGCAGCTCGAGCCTTACCTACGAGCAGTACTTC.

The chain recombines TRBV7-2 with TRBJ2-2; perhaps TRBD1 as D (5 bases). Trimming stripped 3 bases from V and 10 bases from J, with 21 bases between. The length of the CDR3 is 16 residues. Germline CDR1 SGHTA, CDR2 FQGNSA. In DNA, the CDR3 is TGTGCCAGCAGCTTCTCCCCCCCAGGGTTTGTCGAGGAGCTGTTTTTT. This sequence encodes CASSFSPPGFVEELFF.

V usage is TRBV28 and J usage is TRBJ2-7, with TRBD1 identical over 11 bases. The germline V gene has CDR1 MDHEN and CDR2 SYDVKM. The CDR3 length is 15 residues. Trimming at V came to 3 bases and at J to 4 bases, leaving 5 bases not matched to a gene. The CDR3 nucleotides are TGTGCCAGCAGTTTCGGGGGACAGGGGGGGTACGAGCAGTACTTC. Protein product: CASSFGGQGGYEQYF.

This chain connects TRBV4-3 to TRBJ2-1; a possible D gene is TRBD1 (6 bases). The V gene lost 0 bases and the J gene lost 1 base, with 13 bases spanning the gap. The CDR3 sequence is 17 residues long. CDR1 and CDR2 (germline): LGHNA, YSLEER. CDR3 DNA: TGCGCCAGCAGCCAAGACCGAACAGGGCCGTCCTACAATGAGCAGTTCTTC. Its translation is CASSQDRTGPSYNEQFF.

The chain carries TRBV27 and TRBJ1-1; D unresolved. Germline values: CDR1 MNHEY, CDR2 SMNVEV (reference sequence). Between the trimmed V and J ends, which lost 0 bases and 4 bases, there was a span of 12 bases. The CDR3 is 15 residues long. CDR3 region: CASSLSNRGRTEAFF. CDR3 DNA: TGTGCCAGCAGTTTATCGAACCGGGGTCGCACTGAAGCTTTCTTT.

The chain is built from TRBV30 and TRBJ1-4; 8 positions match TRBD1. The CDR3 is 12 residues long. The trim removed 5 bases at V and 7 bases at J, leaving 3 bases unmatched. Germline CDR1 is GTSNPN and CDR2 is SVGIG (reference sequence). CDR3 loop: CAWDRGSEKLFF. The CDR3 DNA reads TGTGCCTGGGACAGGGGAAGTGAAAAACTGTTTTTT.

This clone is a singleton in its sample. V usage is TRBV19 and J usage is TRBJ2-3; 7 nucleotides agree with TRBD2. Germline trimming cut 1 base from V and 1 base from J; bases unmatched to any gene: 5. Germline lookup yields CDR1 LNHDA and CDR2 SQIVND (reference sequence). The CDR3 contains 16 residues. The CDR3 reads CASSIGAGAGTDTQYF. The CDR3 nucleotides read TGTGCCAGTAGTATAGGGGCGGGAGCCGGCACAGATACGCAGTATTTT.